This T cell receptor (beta chain) was profiled in a study of T cells after yellow fever vaccination (dated 2019 in TCRdb). The study in broad terms: The SMART-Seq v4 Ultra Low Input RNA kit was used to prepare libraries from fractions with low cell numbers. Two healthy male donors, one aged 18 to 30 and one aged 30 to 40 years, were included in the cohort. To follow T-cell clones before and after both primary and booster YFV17D yellow fever vaccination, bulk TCR alpha and beta repertoires underwent longitudinal sequencing. Blood was drawn at multiple timepoints before and after primary and secondary immunization, with bulk PBMC replicates and cell subsets isolated. Overall results and qualifications from the work: Computational filtering was needed because FACS-sorted repertoires could contain abundant contaminating clonotypes from the bulk population. Compared with the primary T-cell response, the secondary T-cell response was weaker but faster, peaking on day 5 rather than day 15. Only two donors were included in the study, so the extent to which the findings can be generalized is limited. A small share of clonotypes was detected in both CD4 and CD8 compartments, with the overlap likely arising from convergent recombination. After the booster, most clones that had expanded after primary vaccination were detected again (approximately 96% of CD4 and roughly 86% of CD8), suggesting broad maintenance of memory.

The treatment or condition label, read with the paper, signifies: live attenuated yellow fever vaccine strain. At each blood-draw timepoint, two biological replicates of bulk PBMCs were collected. PBMCs were isolated from peripheral blood using a standard Ficoll-Paque protocol. TriZol was used to extract RNA from bulk PBMCs, CD4 and CD8 fractions, and dextramer-positive and dextramer-negative fractions. V is shortened by 6 bases, J by 9 bases, and the region joining them spans 9 bases. The CDR3 goes from the cysteine to the phenylalanine over 11 residues. Only CDR3 DNA remains: 33 bases, in frame from the first base. Per the germline V gene, MGHRA is the CDR1 and YSYEKL is the CDR2. In its sample, this clonotype was seen many times. It lacks a known antigen. There are no base qualities to consult, and no much larger clone falls within one base. Synthesis of TCR cDNA relied on 5'RACE template switching, a step that introduced a universal primer site along with unique molecular identifiers. Priming of cDNA synthesis was performed from both the TCR alpha and TCR beta constant segments. Libraries were amplified in two PCR steps, with sample barcodes and sequencing adapters added in the second step. Sequencing of libraries was performed on Illumina HiSeq 2500 (2x100 bp) or NovaSeq (2x150 bp). The published analysis was carried out like this. Reads were demultiplexed and collapsed into UMI consensus sequences with MIGEC, and V(D)J alignment was performed with MiXCR. Using edgeR on replicate PBMC samples, clonotypes were called vaccine-responding if FDR was below 0.01 and the log2 fold change was above 5 up to day 15. CD4 or CD8 identity was assigned to each bulk clonotype according to whether the clonotype was present at higher abundance in the sequenced CD4 repertoire or the sequenced CD8 repertoire. Clones were called with MiXCR by TCRdb after fastp trimmed the public reads at Q25, and only in-frame beta chains were retained. Every entry covers one CDR3 protein and lists the most common genes and DNA from its rows. These V and J calls originate from TCRdb's pipeline instead of the authors' own analysis. Across this sample there are hundreds of thousands of distinct CDR3 sequences, with more than 9% seen only once. More than 15% of the sample belongs to the ten largest clones.

Recombination linked TRBV4-1 to TRBJ2-1; the D element could tentatively be TRBD1 or TRBD2, as 5 bases agree for each. Here the sequenced sample was PBMCs, taken on the day of the first yellow fever vaccination. The TCR was taken from a young man who received the YFV17D yellow fever vaccine. The nucleotide sequence reads as follows: TGCGCCAGCAGGGCCGGGACTGAGCAGTTCTTC. Its amino acids are CASRAGTEQFF.